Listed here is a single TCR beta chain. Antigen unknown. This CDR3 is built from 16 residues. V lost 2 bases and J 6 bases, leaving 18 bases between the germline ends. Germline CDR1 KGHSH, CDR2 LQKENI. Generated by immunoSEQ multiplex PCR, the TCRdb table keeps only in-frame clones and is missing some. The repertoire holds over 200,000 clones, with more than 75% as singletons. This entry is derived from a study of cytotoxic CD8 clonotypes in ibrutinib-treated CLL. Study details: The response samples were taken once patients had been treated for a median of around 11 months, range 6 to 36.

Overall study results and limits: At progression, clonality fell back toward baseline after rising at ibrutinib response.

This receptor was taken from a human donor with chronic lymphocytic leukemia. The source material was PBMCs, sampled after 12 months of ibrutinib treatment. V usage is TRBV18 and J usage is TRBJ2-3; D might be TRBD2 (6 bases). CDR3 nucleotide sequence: TGTGCCAGCTCACCAAGGGGAACGACTAGATCGGATACGCAGTATTTT. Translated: CASSPRGTTRSDTQYF.